Listed below are T cell receptor beta chains from one sample, sequenced in a study of identical twins. TCRdb re-called the 5' RACE reads through MiXCR, storing one row per CDR3 protein. The sample lists around 1.7 million distinct CDR3 sequences, around 33% seen once, with approximately 0.25% in the top ten. Sequences were obtained from cord blood. These receptors were obtained from a newborn girl in good health. Both conserved end residues are part of each CDR3. A D gene is named only where the DNA matches it firmly. Rows may omit the clone size; those that give it use once, few, many or a size class.

abundance,d_gene,j_gene,v_gene,CDR3nt,CDR3aa
NA,TRBD2,TRBJ2-1,TRBV20-1,TGCAGTGCTATGGTTCCGGGAGGAACGTATGAGCAGTTCTTC,CSAMVPGGTYEQFF
NA,NA,TRBJ1-2,TRBV10-3,TGTGCCATCAGCGTGACAGGCCTATTTTATGGCTACACCTTC,CAISVTGLFYGYTF
NA,NA,TRBJ2-3,TRBV3-1,TGTGCCAGCAGCCAACCGGGAACTAGCACAGATACGCAGTATTTT,CASSQPGTSTDTQYF
few,NA,TRBJ2-7,TRBV27,TGTGCCAGCAGTTTAGCCTCCCCTCGCGACGAGCAGTACTTC,CASSLASPRDEQYF
NA,TRBD2,TRBJ2-1,TRBV10-3,TGTGCCACCACAGGACTAGCGGAGACCTACAATGAGCAGTTCTTC,CATTGLAETYNEQFF
many,TRBD1,TRBJ1-2,TRBV20-1,TGCAGTGCTAAACAGGGGAATGGCTACACCTTC,CSAKQGNGYTF
NA,NA,TRBJ2-1,TRBV7-2,TGTGCCAGCGGCTTAGGATTCCTTGCGAATTATGAGCAGTTCTTC,CASGLGFLANYEQFF
NA,NA,TRBJ2-3,TRBV6-6,TGTGCCAGCAGTCACCGCGGCGTAGATACGCAGTATTTT,CASSHRGVDTQYF
once,TRBD1,TRBJ1-4,TRBV2,TGTGCCGGCCACAGGGGGGATGAAAAACTGTTTTTT,CAGHRGDEKLFF
NA,TRBD2,TRBJ2-1,TRBV6-5,TGTGCCAGCAGTTACGGGACTAGCGGGCAGTTCTTC,CASSYGTSGQFF
few,NA,TRBJ2-7,TRBV20-1,TGCAGTGCTAGCCATCAGGGTTACGAGCAGTACTTC,CSASHQGYEQYF
many,NA,TRBJ1-1,TRBV20-1,TGCAGTGCTAGAGATCCGAACACTGAAGCTTTCTTT,CSARDPNTEAFF
NA,NA,TRBJ2-1,TRBV12-3/TRBV12-4,TGTGCCAGCAGTCCTCGGGAGTCTTTGAAGTTCTTC,CASSPRESLKFF
NA,NA,TRBJ1-2,TRBV25-1,TGTGCCAGCAGTGATCTGGGTGCTAACTATGGCTACACCTTC,CASSDLGANYGYTF
many,TRBD2,TRBJ2-3,TRBV7-9,TGTGCCAGCAGCGGACTAGCGGGAGATACGCAGTATTTT,CASSGLAGDTQYF
few,TRBD1,TRBJ2-3,TRBV2,TGTGCCAGCACGATCGATTGGGACAGACTCACAGATACGCAGTATTTT,CASTIDWDRLTDTQYF
few,NA,TRBJ2-3,TRBV10-1,TGCGCCAGCGGACCCCTAGATACGCAGTATTTT,CASGPLDTQYF
NA,NA,TRBJ2-5,TRBV29-1,TGCAGCGTCTCTGGGTGGCCAGCAGAGACCCAGTACTTC,CSVSGWPAETQYF
NA,TRBD2,TRBJ2-7,TRBV3-1,TGTGCCAGCAGCCAAGATGTCCTAGCGGGCAATGAGCAGTACTTC,CASSQDVLAGNEQYF
NA,TRBD1,TRBJ1-5,TRBV27,TGTGCCAGCAGTCCTAGAACAGGGGTGAGCAATCAGCCCCAGCATTTT,CASSPRTGVSNQPQHF
NA,NA,TRBJ1-5,TRBV6-6,TGTGCCAGCAGTTACTACTTAAGTGATGGGCGGAATCAGCCCCAGCATTTT,CASSYYLSDGRNQPQHF
NA,TRBD2,TRBJ2-1,TRBV27,TGTGCCAGCAGTTTCCTCGGGACTAGCGGTCACAATGAGCAGTTCTTC,CASSFLGTSGHNEQFF